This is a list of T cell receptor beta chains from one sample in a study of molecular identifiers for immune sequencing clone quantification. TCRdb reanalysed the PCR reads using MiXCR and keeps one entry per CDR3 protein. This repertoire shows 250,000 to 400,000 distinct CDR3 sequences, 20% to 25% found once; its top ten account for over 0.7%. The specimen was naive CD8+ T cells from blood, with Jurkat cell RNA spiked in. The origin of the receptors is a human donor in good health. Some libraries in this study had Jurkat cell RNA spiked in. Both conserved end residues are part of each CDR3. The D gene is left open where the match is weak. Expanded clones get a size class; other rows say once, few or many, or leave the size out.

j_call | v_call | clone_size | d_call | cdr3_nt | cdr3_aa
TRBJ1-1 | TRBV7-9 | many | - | TGTGCCAGCAGCTCCAGACAAACTATGAACACTGAAGCTTTCTTT | CASSSRQTMNTEAFF
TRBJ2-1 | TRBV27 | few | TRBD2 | TGTGCCAGCAGTCCTAGAGCGGGAGTCGGGTACAATGAGCAGTTCTTC | CASSPRAGVGYNEQFF
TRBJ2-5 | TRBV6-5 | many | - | TGTGCCAGCAGGTGGAGGGGGGAGACCCAGTACTTC | CASRWRGETQYF
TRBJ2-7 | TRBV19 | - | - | TGTGCCAGTAGTCCGACCGGGACGGTCCTAGACGAGCAGTACTTC | CASSPTGTVLDEQYF
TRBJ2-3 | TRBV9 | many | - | TGTGCCAGCAGCGTAGTGACCGGGGATCAGCAGTATTTT | CASSVVTGDQQYF
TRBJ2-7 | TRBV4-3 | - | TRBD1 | TGCGCCAGCAGCCAAGGTCCCGGGACAGGGGGCTCCTACGAGCAGTACTTC | CASSQGPGTGGSYEQYF
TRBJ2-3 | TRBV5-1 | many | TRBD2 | TGCGCCAGCAGCTCCAGGACTAGCGGGAGAATGGCAGATACGCAGTATTTT | CASSSRTSGRMADTQYF
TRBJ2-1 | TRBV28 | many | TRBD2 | TGTGCCAGCAGTACCAGCGGGATCCTCAACAATGAGCAGTTCTTC | CASSTSGILNNEQFF
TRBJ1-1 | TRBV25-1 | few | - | TGTGCCAGCAGTGGATTCAGCCTCAGCATCGGGGCTTTCTTT | CASSGFSLSIGAFF
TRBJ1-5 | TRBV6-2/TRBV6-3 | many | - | TGTGCCAGCGAGGCAGGCAATCAGCCCCAGCATTTT | CASEAGNQPQHF
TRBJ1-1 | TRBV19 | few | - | TGTGCCAGTAGCAACCTCGGCACTGAAGCTTTCTTT | CASSNLGTEAFF
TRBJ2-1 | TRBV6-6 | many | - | TGTGCCAGCAGTTACGTCCGGGAGTGGGACAATGAGCAGTTCTTC | CASSYVREWDNEQFF
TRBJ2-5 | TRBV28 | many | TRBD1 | TGTGCCAGCAGTCAATACAGGGGGTCCGAGACCCAGTACTTC | CASSQYRGSETQYF
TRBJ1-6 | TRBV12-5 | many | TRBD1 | TGTGCTAGTGGGGGGACAGGGGCTTATCCCCTCCACTTT | CASGGTGAYPLHF
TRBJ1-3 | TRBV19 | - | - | TGTGCCAGTAGCAATGGGGTCATCTCTGGAAACACCATATATTTT | CASSNGVISGNTIYF
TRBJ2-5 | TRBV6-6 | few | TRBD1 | TGTGCCAGCAGTTACGGGGCAGGGGGCTTCACGGAGACCCAGTACTTC | CASSYGAGGFTETQYF
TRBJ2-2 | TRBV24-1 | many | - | TGTGCCACCAGTGCCGGAGGGGCCGGGGAGCTGTTTTTT | CATSAGGAGELFF
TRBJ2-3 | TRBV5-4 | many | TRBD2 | TGTGCCAGCAGCCAAGGGACTAGCGAGGCAGATACGCAGTATTTT | CASSQGTSEADTQYF
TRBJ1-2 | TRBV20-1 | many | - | TGCAGTGCTAGAGTTTCCTCACTGAGGGGATATGGCTACACCTTC | CSARVSSLRGYGYTF
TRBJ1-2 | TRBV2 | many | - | TGTGCCAGCAGTGGCCCCCTCAGGGTTAGCTATGGCTACACCTTC | CASSGPLRVSYGYTF
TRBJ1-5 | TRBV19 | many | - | TGTGCCAGTAGCCGAGACGGGTACCCCCAGCCCCAGCATTTT | CASSRDGYPQPQHF
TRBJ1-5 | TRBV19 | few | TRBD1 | TGTGCCAGTAGTATTGGGGACAGGGGTTTTCTCCAGCCCCAGCATTTT | CASSIGDRGFLQPQHF
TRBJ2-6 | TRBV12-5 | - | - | TGTGCTAGTGGTTTGTATCTCGGGGGGCCAGCTGGGGCCAACGTCCTGACTTTC | CASGLYLGGPAGANVLTF
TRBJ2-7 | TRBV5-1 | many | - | TGCGCCAGCAGCTTGGTGCAGGAATCCTACGAGCAGTACTTC | CASSLVQESYEQYF
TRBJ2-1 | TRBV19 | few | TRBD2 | TGTGCCAGTAGTATCTTTGGACTAGCGGGGCCGGAGCAGTTCTTC | CASSIFGLAGPEQFF
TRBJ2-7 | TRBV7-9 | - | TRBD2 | TGTGCCAGCAGCACTAGCGCGAACTCCTACGAGCAGTACTTC | CASSTSANSYEQYF
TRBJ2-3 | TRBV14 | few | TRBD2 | TGTGCCAGCAGCCAAGATCTGTCAAGCGGGACCAGCACAGATACGCAGTATTTT | CASSQDLSSGTSTDTQYF
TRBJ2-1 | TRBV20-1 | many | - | TGCAGTGCTAGGGGACTGGGGGGTTACAATGAGCAGTTCTTC | CSARGLGGYNEQFF
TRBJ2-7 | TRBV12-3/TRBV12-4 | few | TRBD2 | TGTGCCAGCAGGGATACTAGCGGCTACGAGCAGTACTTC | CASRDTSGYEQYF
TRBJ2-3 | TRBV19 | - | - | TGTGCCAGTTCCGAAACCCTACCGCAAGGACTTAGCACAGATACGCAGTATTTT | CASSETLPQGLSTDTQYF